The 5 T cell receptor beta chains below all came from one sample that was sequenced in a study of control samples from healthy donors and cancer patients. Generated by immunoSEQ multiplex PCR, the TCRdb table keeps only in-frame clones and is missing some. The sample records 260,000 or so clones, over 75% being singletons. The sample taken for sequencing was PBMCs. The source is a woman in her fifties or sixties with lung cancer.

In its sample, this clone was seen a few times. The CDR3 region is CASSPQGASGNTIYF. In nucleotides, the CDR3 is TGTGCCAGCTCACCCCAGGGGGCCTCTGGAAACACCATATATTTT. The chain links TRBV18 to TRBJ1-3; TRBD1 aligns across 8 bases. Germline-derived CDR1 and CDR2 are KGHSH and LQKENI. This CDR3 region has 15 residues. Trimming removed 3 bases from V and 0 bases from J; junction bases left unmatched: 1. Based on the CDR3 plus reference TRBV18 and TRBJ1-3, the full variable domain is NAGVMQNPRHLVRRRGQEARLRCSPMKGHSHVYWYRQLPEEGLKFMVYLQKENIIDESGMPKERFSAEFPKEGPSILRIQQVVRGDSAAYFCASSPQGASGNTIYFGEGSWLTVV.

This chain joins TRBV5-1 and TRBJ1-2; D not certain. This CDR3 spans 13 amino acids. Deletions cut 1 base from V and 1 base from J, with 5 bases between. Germline CDR1 reads SGHRS; CDR2 reads YFSETQ. The CDR3 DNA follows: TGCGCCAGCAGCTTGCGGGTTAACTATGGCTACACCTTC. This codes for CASSLRVNYGYTF.

The rearrangement joins TRBV5-4 to TRBJ1-1; TRBD1 might be the D (5 bases). CDR1 is SGHNT and CDR2 is YYREEE in the germline V gene (reference sequence). The V end lost 4 bases, the J end lost 3 bases, and 19 bases lay between the germline ends. CDR3 length equals 16 residues. For the CDR3, the DNA is TGTGCCAGCAGCCCAAACGGCGGGGGTATCCACACTGAAGCTTTCTTT. Amino acids: CASSPNGGGIHTEAFF.

This chain joins TRBV30 and TRBJ1-4; 9 positions agree with TRBD1. The CDR3 contains 13 residues. Germline assignment: CDR1 GTSNPN and CDR2 SVGIG (reference sequence). J gave up 6 bases and V 5 bases, and 4 bases lay outside the gene matches. In DNA form, the CDR3 reads TGTGCCTGGGGGGGACAGGGCGATGAAAAACTGTTTTTT. Amino acids: CAWGGQGDEKLFF. Looking up the rest from reference TRBV30 and TRBJ1-4 gives the full variable domain: SQTIHQWPATLVQPVGSPLSLECTVEGTSNPNLYWYRQAAGRGLQLLFYSVGIGQISSEVPQNLSASRPQDRQFILSSKKLLLSDSGFYLCAWGGQGDEKLFFGSGTQLSVL.

The J gene is TRBJ1-2, the V gene TRBV9; D is uncertain. The CDR3 is 14 amino acids. CDR1 and CDR2 from the germline V gene are SGDLS and YYNGEE. Trimming stripped 3 bases from V and 8 bases from J, with 17 bases between. DNA of the CDR3: TGTGCCAGCAGCGCGGTATCCGGTAGCTGGGGCTACACCTTC. It codes for CASSAVSGSWGYTF. The complete variable domain, with remaining parts taken from reference TRBV9 and TRBJ1-2, reads DSGVTQTPKHLITATGQRVTLRCSPRSGDLSVYWYQQSLDQGLQFLIQYYNGEERAKGNILERFSAQQFPDLHSELNLSSLELGDSALYFCASSAVSGSWGYTFGSGTRLTVV.